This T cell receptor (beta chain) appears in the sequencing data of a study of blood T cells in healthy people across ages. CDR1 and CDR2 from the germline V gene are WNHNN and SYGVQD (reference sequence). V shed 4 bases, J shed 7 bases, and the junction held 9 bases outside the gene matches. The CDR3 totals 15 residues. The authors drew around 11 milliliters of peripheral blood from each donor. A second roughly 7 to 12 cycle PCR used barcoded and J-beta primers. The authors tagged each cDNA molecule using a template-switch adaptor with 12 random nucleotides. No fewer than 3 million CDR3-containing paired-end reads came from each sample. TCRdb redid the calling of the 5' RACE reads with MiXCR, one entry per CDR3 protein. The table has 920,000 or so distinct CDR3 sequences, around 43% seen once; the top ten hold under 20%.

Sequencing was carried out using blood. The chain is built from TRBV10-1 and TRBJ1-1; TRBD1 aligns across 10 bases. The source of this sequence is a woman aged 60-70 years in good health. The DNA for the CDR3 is TGCGCCAGCAGTGTTGGGACAGGGGCTAATTATGAAGCTTTCTTT. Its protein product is CASSVGTGANYEAFF.